Listed below are T cell receptor beta chains from one sample, sequenced in a study of immune evolution from preneoplasia to lung adenocarcinoma. Method: immunoSEQ multiplex PCR; TCRdb's copy keeps in-frame clones and lacks some. Of fewer than 13,000 clones listed, 82% are singletons. Material: FFPE minimally invasive lung adenocarcinoma tissue. The source of these receptors is an older person with lung adenocarcinoma. The CDR3 runs from the conserved cysteine through the conserved F or W. D genes are given only for firm matches. Not every row has a clone size; where given, it reads once, few, many or a size class.

TRBV10-2	NA	NA	TRBJ1-1	CASTTGTSNTEAFF	TGCGCCAGCACGACTGGGACTTCGAACACTGAAGCTTTCTTT
TRBV7-3	NA	NA	TRBJ2-2	CASSPIHGAGELFF	TGTGCCAGCAGCCCGATCCACGGGGCCGGGGAGCTGTTTTTT
TRBV1	NA	NA	TRBJ1-2	CTSSRPFMVNYGYTF	TGCACCAGCAGCCGGCCATTTATGGTTAACTATGGCTACACCTTC
TRBV28	NA	NA	TRBJ1-2	CASSLLRGGYGYTF	TGTGCCAGCAGTTTGCTTAGGGGCGGCTATGGCTACACCTTC
TRBV28	NA	once	TRBJ1-5	CASSFRDQPQHF	TGTGCCAGCAGTTTTAGGGACCAGCCCCAGCATTTT
TRBV9	NA	NA	TRBJ2-5	CASSSPGGQETQYF	TGTGCCAGCAGCTCTCCAGGTGGTCAAGAGACCCAGTACTTC
TRBV6-6	TRBD1	NA	TRBJ2-3	CASSYGQATDTQYF	TGTGCCAGCAGTTACGGACAGGCCACAGATACGCAGTATTTT
TRBV4-1	NA	NA	TRBJ1-3	CASSQDPDRRGNTIYF	TGCGCCAGCAGCCAAGATCCTGACAGACGTGGAAACACCATATATTTT
TRBV19	NA	NA	TRBJ1-4	CASSKPGAVTNEKLFF	TGTGCCAGTAGTAAGCCGGGGGCGGTAACTAATGAAAAACTGTTTTTT
TRBV4-2	NA	NA	TRBJ2-5	CASSEGHSQETQYF	TGTGCCAGCAGCGAAGGACACTCCCAAGAGACCCAGTACTTC
TRBV19	NA	NA	TRBJ1-2	CASSIRRSYGYTF	TGTGCCAGTAGTATCCGCAGGTCCTATGGCTACACCTTC
TRBV2	TRBD1	NA	TRBJ2-7	CASRDRVYEQYF	TGTGCCAGCCGGGACAGGGTTTACGAGCAGTACTTC
TRBV7-9	TRBD2	NA	TRBJ2-3	CASSSGTSGTTQYF	TGTGCCAGCAGCTCCGGGACTAGCGGCACTACGCAGTATTTT
TRBV27	NA	NA	TRBJ2-7	CASSFTASYEQYF	TGTGCCAGCAGTTTCACTGCCTCCTACGAGCAGTACTTC
TRBV4-1	NA	NA	TRBJ1-4	CASSPTGVQNEKLFF	TGCGCCAGCAGCCCGACGGGGGTTCAAAATGAAAAACTGTTTTTT
TRBV28	TRBD2	NA	TRBJ2-1	CASSLPGASGNNEQFF	TGTGCCAGCAGTTTACCAGGAGCTAGCGGGAACAATGAGCAGTTCTTC
TRBV4-1	TRBD2	few	TRBJ2-7	CASSQTSGSEQYF	TGCGCCAGCAGCCAGACTAGCGGATCCGAGCAGTACTTC
TRBV7-3	NA	NA	TRBJ2-3	CASSAQQDTQYF	TGTGCCAGCAGCGCCCAGCAGGATACGCAGTATTTT
TRBV19	NA	NA	TRBJ1-1	CASSIDHRGPDTEAFF	TGTGCCAGTAGTATAGATCACCGAGGCCCTGACACTGAAGCTTTCTTT
TRBV7-3	NA	NA	TRBJ1-6	CASSAGEGRDSPLHF	TGTGCCAGCAGCGCCGGCGAGGGGAGGGATTCACCCCTCCACTTT
TRBV5-4	NA	NA	TRBJ2-7	CASSLDAGTYEQYF	TGTGCCAGCAGTTTGGACGCTGGAACCTACGAGCAGTACTTC
TRBV5-6	NA	NA	TRBJ1-1	CASSLVGPDTEAFF	TGTGCCAGCAGCTTGGTCGGCCCCGACACTGAAGCTTTCTTT
TRBV30	TRBD1	NA	TRBJ1-3	CAWSAGTGRNTIYF	TGTGCCTGGAGTGCTGGGACAGGGAGAAACACCATATATTTT
TRBV30	TRBD2	NA	TRBJ2-7	CAWSVGGAISYEQYF	TGTGCCTGGAGTGTCGGGGGGGCGATTTCCTACGAGCAGTACTTC
TRBV30	NA	NA	TRBJ1-1	CAWRSLRDTEAFF	TGTGCCTGGAGATCCCTCAGGGACACTGAAGCTTTCTTT
TRBV28	NA	NA	TRBJ2-5	CASSSIGETQYF	TGTGCCAGCAGCTCTATTGGGGAGACCCAGTACTTC
TRBV2	NA	few	TRBJ2-7	CASSAQGRPYEQYF	TGTGCCAGCAGTGCACAGGGAAGGCCCTACGAGCAGTACTTC